This T cell receptor beta chain was found in a study of T cells in Graves' hyperthyroidism and ophthalmopathy. This clonotype was counted at least ten times. Amplification of TCR beta CDR3 regions was performed using RNA transcripts as template. An initial round of RT-PCR targeting the TCR CDR3 relied on the HTBI primer set. TCRdb re-analysed the multiplex PCR reads in MiXCR, keeping a single row per CDR3 protein. The sample records roughly 600,000 distinct CDR3 sequences, more than 14% being singletons. This clonotype was sampled from a woman between 50 and 59 years old with Graves' ophthalmopathy. The sequencing input was blood.

CDR3 nucleotides: TGTGCCAGCAGCTATAAGCGGGAGGGGACCGGGGAGCTGTTTTTT. Encoded protein: CASSYKREGTGELFF. This sequence joins TRBV11-3 and TRBJ2-2, with 10 bases fitting TRBD2. Per the germline V gene, CDR1 is SGHNT and CDR2 is YENEEA. Losses at the gene ends were 4 bases for V and 5 bases for J; bases not matched to a gene: 4. The CDR3 spans 15 residues.